The subject of this entry is one T cell receptor (beta chain). In the original workflow: Amplifying reference gene primers gave estimates of nucleated cell counts. Method: immunoSEQ multiplex PCR; TCRdb's copy keeps in-frame clones and lacks some. V and J calls and clone size are those listed in that table; D and trimming were worked out from the DNA. The repertoire holds approximately 150,000 clones, with 83% as singletons. CDR1 is MDHEN, CDR2 SYDVKM, per germline. J was trimmed by 1 base and V by 8 bases; bases with no gene match: 7. The CDR3 has 14 amino acids. These data come from a study of blood T cell repertoires in COVID-19. Study information: Material from acute and convalescent COVID-19 was sourced from the United States, Italy and Spain. T cells, B-cell-depleted T cells, or PBMCs supplied cDNA or gDNA.

The sequence was collected from a woman over 75 with acute or convalescent COVID-19. The chain couples TRBV28 to TRBJ1-1, with 7 bases aligning to TRBD1. Specimen: peripheral blood. CDR3 in amino acids: CASGLQGPNTEAFF. The CDR3 DNA is TGTGCCAGCGGGCTACAGGGGCCGAACACTGAAGCTTTCTTT.